Sequencing of this TCR beta chain was carried out in a study of blood T cell repertoires in COVID-19. Turning to the study itself: T cells, B-cell-depleted T cells, or PBMCs provided the cDNA or gDNA that served as material.

The germline V gene has CDR1 WSHSY and CDR2 SAAADI. V was shortened by 3 bases and J by 6 bases, with 6 bases between the two germline ends. CDR3 length equals 13 residues. Original processing notes: Nucleated cell number was recorded as an estimate derived from reference gene primer amplification. The data were produced by immunoSEQ multiplex PCR, yet TCRdb's version contains in-frame clones alone and is incomplete. Clone size and V and J calls were adopted from that table, with D and trimming inferred from the DNA. The sample includes 100,000 or so clones, approximately 89% of them seen just once. Sequencing was done on a sample of peripheral blood. This TCR was sampled from a man aged 50-60 years with active COVID-19. This rearrangement joins TRBV10-2 to TRBJ1-6; TRBD1 might be the D (6 bases). CDR3 in amino acids: CASSDRGNSPLHF. In DNA, the CDR3 is TGCGCCAGCAGTGACAGGGGTAATTCACCCCTCCACTTT.